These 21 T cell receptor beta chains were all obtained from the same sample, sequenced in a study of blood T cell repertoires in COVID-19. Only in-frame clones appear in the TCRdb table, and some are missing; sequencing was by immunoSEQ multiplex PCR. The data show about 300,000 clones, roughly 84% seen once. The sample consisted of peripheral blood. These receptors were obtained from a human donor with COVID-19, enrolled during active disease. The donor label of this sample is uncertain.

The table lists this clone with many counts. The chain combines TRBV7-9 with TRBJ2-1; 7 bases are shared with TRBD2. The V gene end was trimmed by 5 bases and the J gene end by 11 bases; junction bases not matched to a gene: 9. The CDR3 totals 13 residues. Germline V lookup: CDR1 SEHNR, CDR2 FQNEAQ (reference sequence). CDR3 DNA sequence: TGTGCCAGCAGCAACGCGGGAGACTGGAAGCAGTTCTTC. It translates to CASSNAGDWKQFF.

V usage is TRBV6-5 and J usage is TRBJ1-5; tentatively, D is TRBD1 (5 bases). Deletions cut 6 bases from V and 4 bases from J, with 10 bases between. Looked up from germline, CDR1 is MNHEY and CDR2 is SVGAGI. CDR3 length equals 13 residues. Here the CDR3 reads CASSQSGNQPQHF. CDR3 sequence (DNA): TGTGCCAGCAGCCAATCAGGGAATCAGCCCCAGCATTTT.

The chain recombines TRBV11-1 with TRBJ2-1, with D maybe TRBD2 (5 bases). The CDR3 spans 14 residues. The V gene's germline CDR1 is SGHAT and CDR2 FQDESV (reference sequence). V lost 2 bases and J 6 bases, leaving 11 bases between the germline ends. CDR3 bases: TGTGCCAGCAGCTTACTCAGAAGCGGCAATGAGCAGTTCTTC. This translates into CASSLLRSGNEQFF.

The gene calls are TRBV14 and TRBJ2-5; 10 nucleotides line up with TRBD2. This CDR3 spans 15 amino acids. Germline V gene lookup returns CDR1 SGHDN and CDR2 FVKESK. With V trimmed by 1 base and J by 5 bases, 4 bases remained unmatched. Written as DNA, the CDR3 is TGTGCCAGCAGCCAAGTCCTAGCGGGAGTGGAGACCCAGTACTTC. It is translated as CASSQVLAGVETQYF.

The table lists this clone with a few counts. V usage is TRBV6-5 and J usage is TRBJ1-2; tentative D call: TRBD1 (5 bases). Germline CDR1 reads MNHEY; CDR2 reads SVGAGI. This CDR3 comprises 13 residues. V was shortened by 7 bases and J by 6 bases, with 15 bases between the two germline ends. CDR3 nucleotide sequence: TGTGCCAGCACAACGGGTCAGGGTGATGGCTACACCTTC. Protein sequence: CASTTGQGDGYTF.

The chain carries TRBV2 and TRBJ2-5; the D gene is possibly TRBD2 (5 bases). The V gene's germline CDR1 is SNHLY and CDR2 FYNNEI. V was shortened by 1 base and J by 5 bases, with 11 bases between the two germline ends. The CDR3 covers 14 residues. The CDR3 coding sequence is TGTGCCAGCAGTGAAGGTCTGTCGGGGGAGACCCAGTACTTC. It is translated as CASSEGLSGETQYF. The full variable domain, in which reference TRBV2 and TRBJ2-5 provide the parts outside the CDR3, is EPEVTQTPSHQVTQMGQEVILRCVPISNHLYFYWYRQILGQKVEFLVSFYNNEISEKSEIFDDQFSVERPDGSNFTLKIRSTKLEDSAMYFCASSEGLSGETQYFGPGTRLLVL.

As DNA, the CDR3 is TGTGCCAGCACGTCACCCCGGGGTTCTCAGCCCCAGCATTTT. Amino acids: CASTSPRGSQPQHF. The rearrangement links TRBV6-6 to TRBJ1-5; no firm D call. This CDR3 has 14 residues. Germline V gives CDR1 MNHNY, CDR2 SVGAGI (reference sequence). Trimming took off 7 bases at V and 6 bases at J, with 16 bases between the two ends.

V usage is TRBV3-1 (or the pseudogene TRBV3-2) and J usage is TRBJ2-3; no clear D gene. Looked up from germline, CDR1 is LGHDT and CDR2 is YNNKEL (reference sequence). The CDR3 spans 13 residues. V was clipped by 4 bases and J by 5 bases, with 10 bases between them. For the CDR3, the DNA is TGTGCCAGCAGCCCGTTATACAGAGATACGCAGTATTTT. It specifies CASSPLYRDTQYF.

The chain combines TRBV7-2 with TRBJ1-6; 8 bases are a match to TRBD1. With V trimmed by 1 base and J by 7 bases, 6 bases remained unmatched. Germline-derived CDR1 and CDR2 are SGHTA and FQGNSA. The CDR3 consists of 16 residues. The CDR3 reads CASSLEGTGPNSPLHF. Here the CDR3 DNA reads TGTGCCAGCAGCTTAGAGGGGACAGGACCAAATTCACCCCTCCACTTT.

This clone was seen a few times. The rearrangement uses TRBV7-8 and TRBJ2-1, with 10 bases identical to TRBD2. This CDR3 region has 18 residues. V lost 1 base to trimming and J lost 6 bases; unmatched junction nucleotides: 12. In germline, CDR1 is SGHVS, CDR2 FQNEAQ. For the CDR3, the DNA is TGTGCCAGCAGCTTAGGGGCCTCAGGAGCGGGAGGGCCCAATGAGCAGTTCTTC. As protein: CASSLGASGAGGPNEQFF.

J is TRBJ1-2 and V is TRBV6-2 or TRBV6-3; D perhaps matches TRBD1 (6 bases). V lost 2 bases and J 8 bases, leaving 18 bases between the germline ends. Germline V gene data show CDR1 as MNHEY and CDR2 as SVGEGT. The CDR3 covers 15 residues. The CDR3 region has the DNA TGTGCCAGCAGTTACCACCCTGGACAGCCGGGAGGCTACACCTTC. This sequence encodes CASSYHPGQPGGYTF.

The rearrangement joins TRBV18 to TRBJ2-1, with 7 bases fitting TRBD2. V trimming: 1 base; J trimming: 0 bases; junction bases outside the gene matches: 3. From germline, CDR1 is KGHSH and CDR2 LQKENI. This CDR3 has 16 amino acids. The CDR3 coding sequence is TGTGCCAGCTCACCACGGGCGGGAGTCTCCTACAATGAGCAGTTCTTC. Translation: CASSPRAGVSYNEQFF.

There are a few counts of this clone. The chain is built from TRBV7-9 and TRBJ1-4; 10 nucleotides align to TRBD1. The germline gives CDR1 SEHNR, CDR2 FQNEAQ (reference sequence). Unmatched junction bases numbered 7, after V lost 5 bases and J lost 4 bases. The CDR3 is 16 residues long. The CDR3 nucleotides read TGTGCCAGCAGCGCGACGCGGGACAGGGGTAATGAAAAACTGTTTTTT. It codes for CASSATRDRGNEKLFF.

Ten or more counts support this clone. Here the CDR3 reads CASSLGRRDRFYNSPLHF. CDR3 nucleotides: TGTGCCAGCAGCTTAGGCCGTCGGGACAGATTCTATAATTCACCCCTCCACTTT. The genes are TRBV7-8 and TRBJ1-6, with 7 bases fitting TRBD1. Germline V gene sequence: CDR1 SGHVS, CDR2 FQNEAQ. After removal of 1 base from V and 3 bases from J, the junction contained 9 bases not matched to a gene. CDR3 size: 18 residues.

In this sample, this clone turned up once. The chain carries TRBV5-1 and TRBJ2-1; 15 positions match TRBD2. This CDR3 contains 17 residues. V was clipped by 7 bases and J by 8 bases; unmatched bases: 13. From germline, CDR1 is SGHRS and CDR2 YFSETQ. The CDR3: CASGPRTSGRVEHEQFF. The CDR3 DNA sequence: TGCGCCAGCGGGCCTAGGACTAGCGGGAGGGTCGAGCATGAGCAGTTCTTC.

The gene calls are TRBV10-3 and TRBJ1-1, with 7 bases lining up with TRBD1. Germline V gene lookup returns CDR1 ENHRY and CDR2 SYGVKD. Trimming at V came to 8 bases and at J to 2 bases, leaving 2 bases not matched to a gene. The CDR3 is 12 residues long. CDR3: CAIRTGNTEAFF. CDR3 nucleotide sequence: TGTGCCATCCGGACAGGAAACACTGAAGCTTTCTTT.

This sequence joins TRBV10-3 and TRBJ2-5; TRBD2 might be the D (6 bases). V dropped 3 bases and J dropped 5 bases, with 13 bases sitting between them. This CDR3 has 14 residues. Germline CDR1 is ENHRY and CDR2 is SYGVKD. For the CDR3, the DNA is TGTGCCATCAGTGATGGGGGGTCCAGGGAGACCCAGTACTTC. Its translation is CAISDGGSRETQYF.

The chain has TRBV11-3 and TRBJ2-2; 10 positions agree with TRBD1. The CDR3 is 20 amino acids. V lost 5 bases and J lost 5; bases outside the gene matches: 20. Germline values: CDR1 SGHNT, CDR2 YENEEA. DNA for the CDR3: TGTGCCAGCAGCCTTAGTAGAGGTCCGAGACAGGGGGCTAGGACCGGGGAGCTGTTTTTT. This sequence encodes CASSLSRGPRQGARTGELFF.

CDR3 DNA: TGTGCCAGCAGCCGATCCACATCGCCCTACAATGAGCAGTTCTTC. It codes for CASSRSTSPYNEQFF. V is TRBV2 and J is TRBJ2-1; no clear D. Trimming pared 6 bases from V and 2 bases from J, leaving 14 bases between. This CDR3 is 15 amino acids long. In germline, CDR1 is SNHLY, CDR2 FYNNEI.

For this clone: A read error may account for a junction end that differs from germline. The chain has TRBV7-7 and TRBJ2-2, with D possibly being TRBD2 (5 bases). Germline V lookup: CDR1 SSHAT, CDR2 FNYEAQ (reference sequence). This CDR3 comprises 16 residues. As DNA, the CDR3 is TGTGCTAGCAGCTTAGTGCCGGGAACGAACACCGGGGAGCTGTTTTTT. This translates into CASSLVPGTNTGELFF.

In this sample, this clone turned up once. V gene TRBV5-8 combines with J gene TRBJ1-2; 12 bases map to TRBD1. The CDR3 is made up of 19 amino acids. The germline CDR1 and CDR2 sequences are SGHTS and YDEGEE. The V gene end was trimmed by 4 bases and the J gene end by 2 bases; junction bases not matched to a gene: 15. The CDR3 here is CASSRHGTGGGWVNYGYTF. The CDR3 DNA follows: TGTGCCAGCAGCCGACATGGGACAGGGGGCGGATGGGTAAACTATGGCTACACCTTC.